A selection of T cell receptor beta chains follows, all from one sample in a study of chemoradiotherapy in HPV16-positive cancers. Clones were read by immunoSEQ multiplex PCR, and TCRdb kept only the in-frame ones, dropping some. Here the sample spans more than 2,000 clones, approximately 75% being singletons. The sample in question was tumor tissue, obtained from a patient who underwent chemoradiotherapy. The receptors come from a human donor with HPV-associated anogenital cancer. Both conserved end residues are part of each CDR3. The D gene is left open where the match is weak. Not every row has a clone size; where given, it reads once, few, many or a size class.

cdr3_aa: CAWSPGLYTDTQYF
cdr3_nt: TGTGCCTGGAGTCCAGGACTCTACACAGATACGCAGTATTTT
d_call: NA
j_call: TRBJ2-3
clone_size: once
v_call: TRBV30

cdr3_aa: CASSFTGLSYGYTF
cdr3_nt: TGTGCCAGCAGTTTTACAGGGTTAAGTTATGGCTACACCTTC
d_call: NA
j_call: TRBJ1-2
clone_size: few
v_call: TRBV27

cdr3_aa: CASSFASGADVDTQYF
cdr3_nt: TGCGCCAGCAGCTTCGCTAGCGGGGCCGATGTGGATACGCAGTATTTT
d_call: TRBD2
j_call: TRBJ2-3
clone_size: NA
v_call: TRBV5-1

cdr3_aa: CASSVGSSYNSPLHF
cdr3_nt: TGTGCCAGCAGCGTAGGCAGCTCCTATAATTCACCCCTCCACTTT
d_call: NA
j_call: TRBJ1-6
clone_size: NA
v_call: TRBV9

cdr3_aa: CAISDTGGGLETQYF
cdr3_nt: TGTGCCATCAGTGATACAGGGGGAGGATTGGAGACCCAGTACTTC
d_call: TRBD1
j_call: TRBJ2-5
clone_size: NA
v_call: TRBV10-3

cdr3_aa: CASSSPGKETQYF
cdr3_nt: TGTGCCAGCAGTTCACCAGGGAAGGAGACCCAGTACTTC
d_call: NA
j_call: TRBJ2-5
clone_size: NA
v_call: TRBV6-5

cdr3_aa: CASSDRGLSGANVLTF
cdr3_nt: TGTGCCAGCAGTGACAGGGGGCTCTCTGGGGCCAACGTCCTGACTTTC
d_call: TRBD1
j_call: TRBJ2-6
clone_size: NA
v_call: TRBV2

cdr3_aa: CASSLGQVDNEQYF
cdr3_nt: TGCGCCAGCAGCCTTGGACAGGTAGATAACGAGCAGTACTTC
d_call: TRBD1
j_call: TRBJ2-7
clone_size: NA
v_call: TRBV5-1

cdr3_aa: CASSLGTGLSREQYF
cdr3_nt: TGCGCCAGCAGCTTGGGTACAGGCCTTAGCCGCGAGCAGTACTTC
d_call: NA
j_call: TRBJ2-7
clone_size: NA
v_call: TRBV5-1

cdr3_aa: CATSTEGQYNEQFF
cdr3_nt: TGTGCCACCAGCACGGAAGGGCAGTACAATGAGCAGTTCTTC
d_call: NA
j_call: TRBJ2-1
clone_size: NA
v_call: TRBV15

cdr3_aa: CASSARLAGETRSYEQYF
cdr3_nt: TGTGCCAGCAGCGCGAGACTAGCGGGAGAAACGAGATCCTACGAGCAGTACTTC
d_call: TRBD2
j_call: TRBJ2-7
clone_size: NA
v_call: TRBV11-2

cdr3_aa: CSGVGPGNTIYF
cdr3_nt: TGCAGCGGGGTCGGGCCTGGAAACACCATATATTTT
d_call: NA
j_call: TRBJ1-3
clone_size: few
v_call: TRBV29-1

cdr3_aa: CASSLQVSTYEQYF
cdr3_nt: TGCGCCAGCAGCTTACAGGTTTCTACCTACGAGCAGTACTTC
d_call: NA
j_call: TRBJ2-7
clone_size: few
v_call: TRBV5-1

cdr3_aa: CASGRSGANVLTF
cdr3_nt: TGTGCTAGTGGCCGGTCTGGGGCCAACGTCCTGACTTTC
d_call: NA
j_call: TRBJ2-6
clone_size: NA
v_call: TRBV12-5

cdr3_aa: CASSLTADGTDTQYF
cdr3_nt: TGTGCCAGCAGTTTGACAGCCGATGGCACAGATACGCAGTATTTT
d_call: NA
j_call: TRBJ2-3
clone_size: few
v_call: TRBV28

cdr3_aa: CASRAGANVLTF
cdr3_nt: TGTGCCAGCAGGGCCGGGGCCAACGTCCTGACTTTC
d_call: NA
j_call: TRBJ2-6
clone_size: NA
v_call: TRBV6-1

cdr3_aa: CASSPQGGKDTEAFF
cdr3_nt: TGTGCCAGCTCACCACAGGGGGGCAAGGACACTGAAGCTTTCTTT
d_call: NA
j_call: TRBJ1-1
clone_size: NA
v_call: TRBV18

cdr3_aa: CATSRDQETQYF
cdr3_nt: TGTGCCACCAGCAGAGATCAAGAGACCCAGTACTTC
d_call: NA
j_call: TRBJ2-5
clone_size: NA
v_call: TRBV15

cdr3_aa: CARSPPWVPYEQYF
cdr3_nt: TGTGCCAGAAGCCCCCCCTGGGTCCCCTACGAGCAGTACTTC
d_call: NA
j_call: TRBJ2-7
clone_size: NA
v_call: TRBV5-3

cdr3_aa: CASSPRGGEGNWNTEAFF
cdr3_nt: TGTGCCAGCTCACCACGGGGGGGAGAGGGTAATTGGAACACTGAAGCTTTCTTT
d_call: NA
j_call: TRBJ1-1
clone_size: NA
v_call: TRBV18

cdr3_aa: CASSSGQGGGAFF
cdr3_nt: TGTGCCAGCAGCTCCGGACAGGGCGGAGGAGCTTTCTTT
d_call: TRBD1
j_call: TRBJ1-1
clone_size: NA
v_call: TRBV7-3

cdr3_aa: CTSSQGRTSVLEQYF
cdr3_nt: TGCACCAGCAGCCAAGGTCGGACTAGCGTCCTCGAGCAGTACTTC
d_call: NA
j_call: TRBJ2-7
clone_size: NA
v_call: TRBV1

cdr3_aa: CASSLLYGNQPQHF
cdr3_nt: TGTGCCAGCAGTTTATTGTACGGGAATCAGCCCCAGCATTTT
d_call: NA
j_call: TRBJ1-5
clone_size: NA
v_call: TRBV28

cdr3_aa: CASSSYATNEKLFF
cdr3_nt: TGTGCCAGCAGCAGTTATGCAACTAATGAAAAACTGTTTTTT
d_call: NA
j_call: TRBJ1-4
clone_size: NA
v_call: TRBV27

cdr3_aa: CASSTGSGHTDTQYF
cdr3_nt: TGCGCCAGCAGCACAGGTTCCGGACACACAGATACGCAGTATTTT
d_call: NA
j_call: TRBJ2-3
clone_size: NA
v_call: TRBV5-1

cdr3_aa: CASSKDGSYEQYF
cdr3_nt: TGTGCCAGCAGCAAAGATGGCTCCTACGAGCAGTACTTC
d_call: NA
j_call: TRBJ2-7
clone_size: few
v_call: TRBV21-1

cdr3_aa: CAISDGTGVDEQYF
cdr3_nt: TGTGCCATCAGTGACGGGACAGGGGTCGACGAGCAGTACTTC
d_call: TRBD1
j_call: TRBJ2-7
clone_size: NA
v_call: TRBV10-3

cdr3_aa: CSVEMDRGRYNEQFF
cdr3_nt: TGCAGCGTTGAGATGGACAGGGGGCGTTACAATGAGCAGTTCTTC
d_call: TRBD1
j_call: TRBJ2-1
clone_size: NA
v_call: TRBV29-1

cdr3_aa: CASRDFYEQYF
cdr3_nt: TGTGCCAGCAGGGACTTCTACGAGCAGTACTTC
d_call: NA
j_call: TRBJ2-7
clone_size: NA
v_call: TRBV28

cdr3_aa: CASSYQGSTGELFF
cdr3_nt: TGTGCCAGCAGCTATCAGGGGAGCACCGGGGAGCTGTTTTTT
d_call: NA
j_call: TRBJ2-2
clone_size: NA
v_call: TRBV6-5

cdr3_aa: CASSIGWQAGANVLTF
cdr3_nt: TGTGCCAGTAGTATTGGGTGGCAAGCTGGGGCCAACGTCCTGACTTTC
d_call: NA
j_call: TRBJ2-6
clone_size: few
v_call: TRBV19

cdr3_aa: CASSFRTASGANVLTF
cdr3_nt: TGTGCCAGCAGCTTTAGGACAGCCTCTGGGGCCAACGTCCTGACTTTC
d_call: NA
j_call: TRBJ2-6
clone_size: NA
v_call: TRBV5-8

cdr3_aa: CASSDNYSGNTIYF
cdr3_nt: TGTGCCAGCAGTGACAACTACTCTGGAAACACCATATATTTT
d_call: NA
j_call: TRBJ1-3
clone_size: NA
v_call: TRBV6-5

cdr3_aa: CASSAGPYNSPLHF
cdr3_nt: TGTGCCAGCAGTGCGGGCCCCTATAATTCACCCCTCCACTTT
d_call: NA
j_call: TRBJ1-6
clone_size: few
v_call: TRBV6-1

cdr3_aa: CAWDQGAYYEQYF
cdr3_nt: TGTGCCTGGGATCAGGGGGCTTATTACGAGCAGTACTTC
d_call: TRBD1
j_call: TRBJ2-7
clone_size: few
v_call: TRBV30

cdr3_aa: CASSETRYEQYF
cdr3_nt: TGTGCCAGCAGCGAGACCCGCTACGAGCAGTACTTC
d_call: NA
j_call: TRBJ2-7
clone_size: once
v_call: TRBV6-1

cdr3_aa: CASGSGYSNQPQHF
cdr3_nt: TGTGCTAGTGGGTCCGGGTATAGCAATCAGCCCCAGCATTTT
d_call: NA
j_call: TRBJ1-5
clone_size: NA
v_call: TRBV12-5

cdr3_aa: CASSLESRELTYEQYF
cdr3_nt: TGTGCCAGCAGCTTAGAATCCCGGGAGTTAACCTACGAGCAGTACTTC
d_call: NA
j_call: TRBJ2-7
clone_size: NA
v_call: TRBV11-2

cdr3_aa: CASSRAGNYGYTF
cdr3_nt: TGTGCCAGCAGTAGGGCAGGGAACTATGGCTACACCTTC
d_call: NA
j_call: TRBJ1-2
clone_size: NA
v_call: TRBV6-1

cdr3_aa: CASSLTRDRVSEAFF
cdr3_nt: TGCGCCAGCAGCTTGACAAGAGACAGGGTGTCTGAAGCTTTCTTT
d_call: TRBD1
j_call: TRBJ1-1
clone_size: NA
v_call: TRBV5-1

cdr3_aa: CAISEARAGHQPQHF
cdr3_nt: TGTGCCATCAGTGAAGCGAGGGCAGGTCATCAGCCCCAGCATTTT
d_call: NA
j_call: TRBJ1-5
clone_size: NA
v_call: TRBV10-3

cdr3_aa: CASSFGGQETQYF
cdr3_nt: TGTGCCAGCAGCTTCGGGGGGCAGGAGACCCAGTACTTC
d_call: NA
j_call: TRBJ2-5
clone_size: NA
v_call: TRBV7-3

cdr3_aa: CSVGGTQREQYF
cdr3_nt: TGCAGCGTTGGGGGAACCCAGCGCGAGCAGTACTTC
d_call: NA
j_call: TRBJ2-7
clone_size: few
v_call: TRBV29-1

cdr3_aa: CASALPRLASYNEQFF
cdr3_nt: TGTGCTAGTGCCTTACCCCGACTAGCGAGCTACAATGAGCAGTTCTTC
d_call: TRBD2
j_call: TRBJ2-1
clone_size: NA
v_call: TRBV12-5

cdr3_aa: CASSPPEGGNEQYF
cdr3_nt: TGTGCCAGCAGCCCCCCCGAAGGGGGCAACGAGCAGTACTTC
d_call: TRBD1
j_call: TRBJ2-7
clone_size: NA
v_call: TRBV4-2

cdr3_aa: CASSPYQGLISYGYTF
cdr3_nt: TGCGCCAGCAGCCCTTACCAGGGATTAATTTCCTATGGCTACACCTTC
d_call: NA
j_call: TRBJ1-2
clone_size: NA
v_call: TRBV5-1

cdr3_aa: CASSPVGGPSTDTQYF
cdr3_nt: TGTGCCAGCTCACCGGTGGGGGGCCCTAGCACAGATACGCAGTATTTT
d_call: NA
j_call: TRBJ2-3
clone_size: NA
v_call: TRBV18